Listed below are T cell receptor beta chains from one sample, sequenced in a study of response to subunit inactivated influenza vaccine. TCRdb ran MiXCR on the RT-PCR reads and lists one entry per CDR3 protein. The profile covers hundreds of thousands of distinct CDR3 sequences, with about 15% appearing a single time and 11% taken by the ten largest. The source material was PBMCs from blood, sampled 11 to 12 days after vaccination. All receptors come from a man aged 50-59 years who received an inactivated influenza vaccine. CDR3s leave out the opening cysteine and the closing phenylalanine or tryptophan. A D gene is named only where the DNA matches it firmly.

d_gene | v_gene | CDR3aa
- | TRBV6-2/TRBV6-3 | ASSYHPPGVGETQY
- | TRBV20-1 | SARRHLNTEAF
TRBD2 | TRBV10-3 | AISESTGGAGEQF
- | TRBV20-1 | SARVINEQY
- | TRBV5-1 | ASSLEVAGTTDTQY
- | TRBV11-2 | ASSLVSGPPGTQY
TRBD1 | TRBV29-1 | SDDRGPTEAF
- | TRBV6-6 | ASTLSAGNEQF
- | TRBV12-3/TRBV12-4 | ASSPGVREQF
- | TRBV5-5 | ASSLEGIQPQH
- | TRBV25-1 | ASSDLILSGDTQY
- | TRBV2 | ASSDQAFSYNEQF
- | TRBV5-1 | ASSLAALKSTDTQY
TRBD1 | TRBV28 | ASQDRTNEKLF
- | TRBV7-2 | ASSLSTGGGTDTQY
TRBD1 | TRBV28 | ASGRGSVYEQY
- | TRBV12-3/TRBV12-4 | ASASARREIYGYT
- | TRBV7-2 | ASSQTGPGGELF
TRBD2 | TRBV2 | ASSPTGLVGTTQY
- | TRBV12-2 | ASRFGVQDAPSNQPQH
- | TRBV29-1 | SVEVDPWSGSQETQY
- | TRBV20-1 | SAPGLDTQY
TRBD2 | TRBV20-1 | SARLRPGLAGLLSSYNEQF
TRBD2 | TRBV4-2 | ASSRVLAGGYEQY
TRBD1 | TRBV7-2 | ASSLGGTGGPLTQH
TRBD2 | TRBV7-6 | ASSLAYSGRADTQY
- | TRBV20-1 | SANHLGRSTDTQY
TRBD1 | TRBV6-2/TRBV6-3 | ASSPTGFYEQY
- | TRBV6-5 | ASSYRDGTEAF
- | TRBV27 | ASSFQDTQY
TRBD2 | TRBV7-2 | ASRAGGTSGSNEQF
TRBD2 | TRBV20-1 | SARGLAGGPNEQF
TRBD2 | TRBV6-1 | ASSEFSGGYNEQF
- | TRBV6-2/TRBV6-3 | ASNPTGFSNEQF
- | TRBV30 | AWSANLGTEAF
TRBD1 | TRBV7-8 | ASSLGATGGRRTEAF
TRBD2 | TRBV11-2 | ASSFSTSGGAGETQY